What follows is one T cell receptor (beta chain) and its context. Its antigen target is currently unknown. Base qualities are not recorded, but no much larger clone differs from it by a single base. This entry is derived from a study of T cell responses to AZD1222 COVID-19 vaccine (dated by TCRdb to about 2021). In the study overall: Because spike-specific TCR depth and breadth did not differ between the two schedules, AZD1222 recipients who got a second dose at roughly 4 weeks were pooled with those who got a second dose at roughly 12 weeks. A total of 233 trial participants underwent TCR sequencing, of whom approximately 200 had received two doses of AZD1222 and around 25 had received two doses of the MenACWY control vaccine. Trial participants were enrolled by age into subgroups of 18-55, 56-69 and 70-plus years, and roughly 160, 29 and 62 TCR-sequenced participants, respectively, were included in these subgroups.

In the paper's terms, the time point label means: baseline before first vaccination. Vaccinee samples were obtained from the UK trials COV001 and COV002, which included a single-blind randomized controlled phase 2/3 trial of AZD1222 (ChAdOx1 nCoV-19) in healthy adults. For TCRbeta chain sequencing, PBMC samples were collected from trial participants at day 0 and at day 28 after the second dose. The cysteine opens and the phenylalanine closes a CDR3 of 14 amino acids. The sequence is cut down to CDR3 DNA, 42 bases in frame from base 1. Ends trimmed: V by 3 bases, J by 5 bases; bases unmatched to a gene: 5. The germline V gene supplies CDR1 SGDLS and CDR2 YYNGEE. The research as a whole found: The 56-69-year group was small, and its depth increase did not reach significance, likely because of low power. Only five or six AZD1222 recipients were SARS-CoV-2 seropositive at baseline, limiting conclusions about previously exposed vaccinees. No day 14 peak-response samples were available, so repertoires were characterized only after the peak T cell response. After two AZD1222 doses, spike-specific TCR breadth and depth were significantly higher than at day 0 and than in MenACWY recipients. Epitopes outside the regions mutated in the B.1.351 and B.1.1.7 variants were reportedly recognized by nearly half of the unique spike-specific TCRs. The vaccine-associated CD4 TCRs covered the entire spike protein, and the dominant responses fell in regions 160-218 and 743-854. Most participants were white British and females outnumbered males, and the authors suggested that clonal diversity may have been underestimated.

The CDR3 regions of human TCRbeta chains were analyzed by immunosequencing. For the original study's pipeline: Repertoire TCRs were matched against a reference library of SARS-CoV-2-specific TCRs generated with the MIRA antigen-specificity platform. Breadth meant the fraction of unique TCRs that were SARS-CoV-2-associated, whereas depth meant the fraction of total T cells that were SARS-CoV-2-associated. Using the MIRA data, every spike-specific TCR was mapped to the spike region that the TCR reacted to and assigned to either a CD4 or a CD8 class. Log10-transformed breadth and depth values were compared by one-way ANOVA with Sidak's multiple comparisons tests. TCRdb's version of the immuneACCESS table is confined to in-frame rearrangements and falls short of the full clone set. An unresolved V gene accounts for under half of the shortfall where checked; the remainder is of unknown origin. V, J and clone size reflect that table, while D and trimming were determined from the DNA. The sample data list about 130,000 clones, and around 83% of these were observed just once. Of the sample, approximately 12% falls within the top ten clones.

The TCR sequence derives from an adult in good health. In this chain, TRBV9 is recombined with TRBJ2-7, and 10 junction bases match TRBD1. The source was peripheral blood, collected on day 0 of AZD1222 vaccination. The DNA reads TGTGCCAGCAGCGCTTGGGACAGGGGTGACGAGCAGTACTTC. This is translated as CASSAWDRGDEQYF.